These 22 T cell receptor beta chains came from one sample sequenced in a study of sequential checkpoint blockade in melanoma. Sample treatment: randomized to nivolumab then ipilimumab (arm A) or the reverse (arm B). Produced via immunoSEQ multiplex PCR; TCRdb's table is partial and in-frame only. The sample comprises a few thousand clones, nearly 90% of which are singletons, and approximately 8.1% rests with the top ten. This material consisted of CD8+ T cells sorted from blood (inferred from file names), taken from a patient given nivolumab and ipilimumab in sequence. All receptors derive from a human donor with melanoma.

This chain uses TRBV4-1 with TRBJ2-3, with TRBD2 as a possible D gene (6 bases). The germline V and J ends were trimmed by 1 base and 1 base, with 15 bases remaining between them. The CDR3 covers 17 residues. CDR1 is MGHRA and CDR2 is YSYEKL in the germline V gene. CDR3 region: CASSQVGGTHGTDTQYF. For the CDR3, the DNA is TGCGCCAGCAGCCAAGTTGGCGGGACCCACGGCACAGATACGCAGTATTTT.

This chain links TRBV9 with TRBJ2-3, with 8 positions matching TRBD2. This CDR3 has 17 residues. Germline V gives CDR1 SGDLS, CDR2 YYNGEE. V gave up 0 bases and J gave up 1 base; unmatched junction bases: 7. The CDR3 DNA follows: TGTGCCAGCAGCGTAGGAGCGGGACTAGAGGGCACAGATACGCAGTATTTT. It specifies CASSVGAGLEGTDTQYF.

This chain links TRBV27 with TRBJ2-3; 10 bases are shared with TRBD1. The V segment lost 4 bases and the J segment 4 bases; nucleotides outside the gene matches: 2. Per the germline V gene, CDR1 is MNHEY and CDR2 is SMNVEV (reference sequence). The CDR3 consists of 14 residues. The chain's CDR3 is CASSSGQGADTQYF. The CDR3 coding sequence is TGTGCCAGCAGTTCCGGACAGGGGGCAGATACGCAGTATTTT.

The rearrangement uses TRBV9 and TRBJ2-5; D unclear. Between the trimmed V and J ends, which lost 0 bases and 5 bases, there was a span of 11 bases. Germline CDR1 reads SGDLS; CDR2 reads YYNGEE. The CDR3 is 14 amino acids. This CDR3 is CASSVGAREETQYF. CDR3 DNA: TGTGCCAGCAGCGTAGGAGCTCGAGAGGAGACCCAGTACTTC. The variable domain in full, completed from reference TRBV9 and TRBJ2-5, reads DSGVTQTPKHLITATGQRVTLRCSPRSGDLSVYWYQQSLDQGLQFLIQYYNGEERAKGNILERFSAQQFPDLHSELNLSSLELGDSALYFCASSVGAREETQYFGPGTRLLVL.

This chain joins TRBV29-1 and TRBJ2-7, with 7 bases matching TRBD2. The CDR3 runs to 13 residues. Losses at the gene ends were 5 bases for V and 4 bases for J; bases not matched to a gene: 8. Germline lookup yields CDR1 SQVTM and CDR2 ANQGSEA. This CDR3 reads CSVTPSGGYEQYF. The DNA of the CDR3 is TGCAGCGTTACCCCATCGGGAGGTTACGAGCAGTACTTC.

The chain recombines TRBV4-3 with TRBJ2-1; TRBD2 matches at 9 bases. Germline assignment: CDR1 LGHNA and CDR2 YSLEER. This CDR3 is built from 14 residues. After removal of 6 bases from V and 8 bases from J, the junction contained 8 bases not matched to a gene. The CDR3, as DNA: TGCGCCAGCAGGGGAGCGGGAGGCCAAGATGAGCAGTTCTTC. The encoded protein is CASRGAGGQDEQFF.

The chain couples TRBV11-2 to TRBJ2-7, with 13 positions matching TRBD2. Per germline, CDR1 SGHAT and CDR2 FQNNGV. With 5 bases clipped from V and 6 bases from J, the junction kept 4 bases outside the gene matches. The CDR3 consists of 14 residues. DNA of the CDR3: TGTGCCAGCAGCCCCCGGACTAGCGGGAGCGAGCAGTACTTC. It translates to CASSPRTSGSEQYF.

The rearrangement joins TRBV19 to TRBJ2-5, with TRBD2 identical over 11 bases. The DNA end lines up better with TRBJ2-7; the J call may be wrong. Looked up from germline, CDR1 is LNHDA and CDR2 is SQIVND (reference sequence). CDR3 length equals 15 residues. CDR3 nucleotides: TGTGCCAGTAGTATTGGACTAGCGGGCTCCTACGAGCAGTACTTC. Protein product: CASSIGLAGSYEQYF.

CDR3 nucleotide sequence: TGTGCCAGTAGTCTAACTAGCGGGAGCTCCTACGAGCAGTACTTC. As protein: CASSLTSGSSYEQYF. V gene TRBV19 combines with J gene TRBJ2-7; 11 nucleotides match TRBD2. Unmatched junction bases numbered 3, after V lost 5 bases and J lost 0 bases. This CDR3 spans 15 amino acids. Per germline, CDR1 LNHDA and CDR2 SQIVND (reference sequence).

V is TRBV4-1 and J is TRBJ1-6; no clear D. Germline lookup yields CDR1 MGHRA and CDR2 YSYEKL. V lost 5 bases to trimming and J lost 7 bases, with 15 bases between them. The CDR3 contains 15 residues. CDR3 loop: CASSTRTGWNSPLHF. As DNA, the CDR3 is TGCGCCAGCAGCACTCGGACGGGGTGGAATTCACCCCTCCACTTT.

The chain has TRBV5-4 and TRBJ2-7, with 9 bases fitting TRBD1. Germline values: CDR1 SGHNT, CDR2 YYREEE (reference sequence). V shed 4 bases, J shed 4 bases, and the junction held 6 bases outside the gene matches. The CDR3 runs 14 residues. CDR3 residues: CASSEGTGYYEQYF. As DNA, the CDR3 is TGTGCCAGCAGCGAGGGGACAGGGTATTACGAGCAGTACTTC.

This sequence joins TRBV7-2 and TRBJ1-1, with 8 positions matching TRBD1. The CDR3 totals 15 residues. With V trimmed by 4 bases and J by 1 base, 5 bases remained unmatched. Per the germline V gene, CDR1 is SGHTA and CDR2 is FQGNSA. The CDR3 reads CASSSTGAWNTEAFF. DNA for the CDR3: TGTGCCAGCAGCTCGACAGGGGCCTGGAACACTGAAGCTTTCTTT.

This sequence joins TRBV9 and TRBJ2-6; 11 positions match TRBD1. This CDR3 comprises 20 residues. Per germline, CDR1 SGDLS and CDR2 YYNGEE. V dropped 0 bases and J dropped 0; count of bases not matched to a gene: 8. For the CDR3, the DNA is TGTGCCAGCAGCGTAGTGCCCGGACAGGGGGCCTCCTCTGGGGCCAACGTCCTGACTTTC. Residues: CASSVVPGQGASSGANVLTF.

The V gene is TRBV28, the J gene TRBJ2-1, with 11 bases lining up with TRBD1. V shed 5 bases and J 8 bases; nucleotides not matched to a gene: 8. Per the germline V gene, CDR1 is MDHEN and CDR2 is SYDVKM. The CDR3 loop spans 15 amino acids. This CDR3 is CASSRWDRGIDEQFF. The CDR3 coding sequence is TGTGCCAGCAGTAGATGGGACAGGGGGATCGATGAGCAGTTCTTC.

This clone was seen a single time. The chain is built from TRBV9 and TRBJ1-1, with 8 bases lining up with TRBD1. This CDR3 comprises 14 residues. Germline trimming cut 4 bases from V and 5 bases from J; bases unmatched to any gene: 7. Germline V gives CDR1 SGDLS, CDR2 YYNGEE. CDR3 region: CASSPQGAVTEAFF. DNA for the CDR3: TGTGCCAGCAGCCCGCAGGGGGCGGTAACTGAAGCTTTCTTT.

The V call is TRBV13, the J call TRBJ2-7, with TRBD2 matching 10 bases. The CDR3 runs to 17 residues. Germline V lookup: CDR1 PRHDT, CDR2 FYEKMQ (reference sequence). V was pared by 5 bases and J by 7 bases, with 17 bases of the junction left unmatched. The CDR3 DNA is TGTGCCAGCAGCGAAGCAACCGGGACTAGCGACCCTGGGGAGCAGTACTTC. Protein product: CASSEATGTSDPGEQYF.

This clone appeared a single time. This chain uses TRBV12-5 with TRBJ2-1; 11 bases line up with TRBD1. The junction had 3 bases not matched to a gene; V was cut back by 5 bases and J by 6 bases. Per germline, CDR1 LGHNT and CDR2 FRNRAP. The CDR3 sequence is 14 residues long. The CDR3 DNA reads TGTGCTAGTGGTCCCGGGACAGGGGGCAATGAGCAGTTCTTC. This encodes CASGPGTGGNEQFF.

The chain carries TRBV27 and TRBJ2-1; 11 bases map to TRBD2. Germline V gene sequence: CDR1 MNHEY, CDR2 SMNVEV (reference sequence). The CDR3 is 15 residues long. Trimming took 5 bases from V and 4 from J; bases not matched to a gene: 4. DNA for the CDR3: TGTGCCAGCAGTATAGCGGGAGGGGTTTACAATGAGCAGTTCTTC. Its protein is CASSIAGGVYNEQFF.

This sequence joins TRBV4-2 and TRBJ2-7, with 14 bases lining up with TRBD2. The germline gives CDR1 LGHNA, CDR2 YNFKEQ. This CDR3 is built from 17 residues. The trim removed 4 bases at V and 3 bases at J, leaving 8 bases unmatched. The CDR3 is CASSPTSGRALGYEQYF. The CDR3, as DNA: TGTGCCAGCAGCCCGACTAGCGGGAGGGCCCTCGGCTACGAGCAGTACTTC.

This clone occurred once. The V gene is TRBV7-8, the J gene TRBJ1-5; D gene unclear. Germline assignment: CDR1 SGHVS and CDR2 FQNEAQ. The CDR3 has 16 residues. V lost 5 bases to trimming and J lost 5 bases, with 19 bases between them. CDR3 bases: TGTGCCAGCAGCAGAGACCCGGGTCTCTGGGATCAGCCCCAGCATTTT. Translated, it gives CASSRDPGLWDQPQHF.

The V call is TRBV10-3, the J call TRBJ1-3; TRBD1 agrees at 7 bases. After removal of 10 bases from V and 3 bases from J, the junction contained 12 bases not matched to a gene. The CDR3 runs 15 residues. Germline-derived CDR1 and CDR2 are ENHRY and SYGVKD. Here the CDR3 DNA reads TGTGCCACCACAGAGCAAGACAGGGATGGAAACACCATATATTTT. It encodes CATTEQDRDGNTIYF.

The CDR3 DNA is TGCAGCGCGGGGGTGAGGGGTAGCTATGGCTACACCTTC. The encoded protein is CSAGVRGSYGYTF. The gene calls are TRBV29-1 and TRBJ1-2; D perhaps matches TRBD1 (5 bases). Germline CDR1 and CDR2: SQVTM and ANQGSEA. Trimming removed 7 bases at V and 4 bases at J, with 16 bases between. The CDR3 is 13 residues long.